This T cell receptor beta chain is drawn from a study of shared clonotypes between healthy human individuals. On the study more broadly: Plates per donor: three CD4 naive, three CD4 memory, two CD8 naive, one CD8 memory.

Genomic DNA (from each subset) was split evenly across several immunoSEQ plates. TCRdb's table, derived via immunoSEQ multiplex PCR, lists solely in-frame clones and lacks some. The repertoire includes around 1.1 million clones, approximately 75% of them detected once, and about 0.89% sits in the top ten. There were no recent acute infections or vaccinations among the donors, who were healthy HIV-negative adults. This clonotype was obtained from a man between 18 and 35 years old in good health. Some clones in this sample may be carry-over from other donors' samples. The specimen sequenced was memory CD4+ T cells from PBMCs. The sample's subset: CD45RA-negative fraction.

CDR3 DNA: TGTGCCATCAGTGAGTACGGACAGGGTAGTATTGCCGCCCAGCATTTT. Its translation: CAISEYGQGSIAAQHF. This sequence joins TRBV10-3 and TRBJ1-5, with 8 bases aligning to TRBD1. The CDR3 runs 16 residues. The germline V gene encodes CDR1 ENHRY and CDR2 SYGVKD. V trimming: 1 base; J trimming: 11 bases; junction bases outside the gene matches: 13.